This TCR beta chain came from a study of T-cell reconstitution after alpha-beta-depleted transplantation in children. Unique molecular identifiers were incorporated when the TCRbeta library was constructed. TCRdb re-called the PCR reads with MiXCR, one entry per CDR3 protein. Of 150,000 to 200,000 distinct CDR3 sequences listed, about 6.4% are singletons. CDR3 length equals 15 residues. Deletions cut 4 bases from V and 1 base from J, with 12 bases between. CDR1 and CDR2 (germline): SGHRS, YFSETQ. This clonotype occurred a few times. This material consisted of PBMCs from the stem cell graft donor, taken from the stem cell graft. The chain couples TRBV5-1 to TRBJ2-1, with a possible D match to TRBD2 (5 bases). The sequence derives from a human donor who donated a stem cell graft to a child with Wiskott-Aldrich syndrome. In nucleotides, the CDR3 is TGCGCCAGCAGCGTTTACTCGGGGTCCTACAATGAGCAGTTCTTC. It yields the protein CASSVYSGSYNEQFF.